A single sample is the source of the 2 T cell receptor beta chains below, sequenced in a study of blood T cell repertoires in COVID-19. Sequencing was performed with immunoSEQ multiplex PCR; in TCRdb, only in-frame clones are kept and a portion is missing. Counted here are about 150,000 clones, 75% to 90% occurring once; the ten biggest clones make up roughly 2.9%. What was sequenced was peripheral blood. Receptors were obtained from a woman aged 60-70 years with acute or convalescent COVID-19.

The genes are TRBV7-2 and TRBJ2-5; D might be TRBD2 (6 bases). This CDR3 comprises 16 residues. Trimming removed 1 base from V and 1 base from J, with 13 bases in between. CDR1 is SGHTA, CDR2 FQGNSA, per germline. Written as DNA, the CDR3 is TGTGCCAGCAGCTTAGGGATGGCACTAGCCCAAGAGACCCAGTACTTC. This sequence encodes CASSLGMALAQETQYF.

The CDR3: CASSSRSLANTGELFF. The CDR3 DNA reads as TGTGCCAGCAGCTCCAGGTCTCTTGCGAACACCGGGGAGCTGTTTTTT. V gene TRBV11-2 combines with J gene TRBJ2-2; D remains ambiguous. In germline, CDR1 is SGHAT, CDR2 FQNNGV. The CDR3 is 16 residues long. Trimming stripped 4 bases from V and 0 bases from J, with 12 bases between.